This is a list of T cell receptor beta chains from one sample in a study of blood T cell repertoires in COVID-19. The table came from immunoSEQ multiplex PCR; TCRdb's copy has only in-frame clones and leaves some out. The sample includes 68,000 or so clones, roughly 80% of them seen just once. Sequenced: peripheral blood. The source of these receptors is a human donor in a cohort sampled during active COVID-19. The CDR3 runs from the conserved cysteine through the conserved F or W. A D gene is named only where the DNA matches it firmly. Rows give clone size only sometimes, using once, few, many, or a class for an expanded clone.

clone_size	v_call	j_call	d_call	cdr3_aa	cdr3_nt
-	TRBV19	TRBJ1-4	-	CASSISGGNEKLFF	TGTGCCAGTAGTATATCTGGAGGGAATGAAAAACTGTTTTTT
-	TRBV28	TRBJ2-2	TRBD1	CASSSGTGGPGELFF	TGTGCCAGCAGTTCTGGGACAGGGGGCCCCGGGGAGCTGTTTTTT
-	TRBV18	TRBJ2-5	-	CASSPGGQETQYF	TGTGCCAGCTCACCCGGAGGGCAAGAGACCCAGTACTTC
-	TRBV28	TRBJ2-1	TRBD2	CASSFGQGFPPRTSGMRYEQFF	TGTGCCAGCAGTTTCGGACAAGGGTTTCCCCCGCGCACTAGCGGGATGAGGTATGAGCAGTTCTTC
-	TRBV5-1	TRBJ2-7	-	CASSPSPGYEQYF	TGCGCCAGCAGCCCCTCTCCAGGGTACGAGCAGTACTTC
-	TRBV28	TRBJ1-6	TRBD1	CASNPSRGLGSYNSPLHF	TGTGCCAGCAACCCCTCCAGGGGGCTAGGCTCCTATAATTCACCCCTCCACTTT
-	TRBV20-1	TRBJ2-1	-	CSASSRHARREQFF	TGCAGTGCTAGTTCTCGACACGCGCGTCGGGAGCAGTTCTTC
once	TRBV27	TRBJ1-2	-	CASSLQGRNYGYTF	TGTGCCAGCAGTTTACAGGGGCGTAACTATGGCTACACCTTC
-	TRBV6-6	TRBJ1-2	TRBD1	CASSYSGQPNYGYTF	TGTGCCAGCAGTTACTCGGGACAGCCTAACTATGGCTACACCTTC
-	TRBV10-3	TRBJ1-2	-	CAIRQDYGYTF	TGTGCCATCAGACAGGACTATGGCTACACCTTC
once	TRBV14	TRBJ2-5	-	CASSQRGGRNQETQYF	TGTGCCAGCAGCCAAAGGGGCGGACGGAACCAAGAGACCCAGTACTTC
-	TRBV29-1	TRBJ2-2	-	CSVADIANTGELFF	TGCAGCGTTGCGGACATCGCGAACACCGGGGAGCTGTTTTTT
-	TRBV19	TRBJ2-4	-	CASTPREAKNIQYF	TGTGCCAGTACCCCCCGGGAGGCCAAAAACATTCAGTACTTC
once	TRBV28	TRBJ1-5	-	CASSLPPTTGRGAQPQHF	TGTGCCAGCAGTTTACCCCCAACTACTGGGAGAGGAGCGCAGCCCCAGCATTTT
-	TRBV7-9	TRBJ2-7	TRBD2	CASSSLAGYYEQYF	TGTGCCAGCAGCTCGTTAGCGGGATACTACGAGCAGTACTTC
-	TRBV6-5	TRBJ1-6	TRBD1	CASRDQGAAVPLHF	TGTGCCAGCAGAGACCAGGGGGCGGCGGTCCCCCTCCACTTT
-	TRBV7-8	TRBJ2-3	-	CASSKRDGGPDTQYF	TGTGCCAGCAGCAAACGTGACGGGGGACCAGATACGCAGTATTTT
once	TRBV7-2	TRBJ2-7	TRBD2	CASSLSLLAEYEQYF	TGTGCCAGCAGCCTAAGTCTACTAGCGGAATACGAGCAGTACTTC
-	TRBV7-9	TRBJ2-3	TRBD2	CASSSRRLAGRSDTQYF	TGTGCCAGCAGCTCCCGACGACTAGCGGGAAGATCAGATACGCAGTATTTT
-	TRBV7-2	TRBJ2-7	TRBD2	CASSLGTSGTYEQYF	TGTGCCAGCAGCTTAGGGACTAGCGGAACCTACGAGCAGTACTTC
-	TRBV9	TRBJ2-5	TRBD1	CASSVAPGTGQETQYF	TGTGCCAGCAGCGTAGCCCCCGGGACAGGGCAAGAGACCCAGTACTTC
-	TRBV4-2	TRBJ2-5	TRBD2	CASSPPGLAGEETQYF	TGTGCCAGCAGCCCCCCAGGACTAGCGGGGGAAGAGACCCAGTACTTC
-	TRBV16	TRBJ2-4	TRBD1	CASSRAGDRVFDIQYF	TGTGCCAGCAGCCGAGCCGGGGACAGGGTATTCGACATTCAGTACTTC
-	TRBV9	TRBJ2-5	TRBD2	CASSGEAGVATQYF	TGTGCCAGCAGCGGAGAAGCGGGAGTGGCGACCCAGTACTTC
-	TRBV2	TRBJ1-6	-	CASSIRRGSPLHF	TGTGCCAGCAGCATTCGGAGGGGATCACCCCTCCACTTT
-	TRBV24-1	TRBJ2-1	-	CATSPSGQGNNEQFF	TGTGCCACCAGTCCCTCCGGGCAGGGGAACAATGAGCAGTTCTTC
-	TRBV11-2	TRBJ1-2	TRBD1	CASSHRTGTIGYTF	TGTGCCAGCAGCCACAGGACAGGGACGATTGGCTACACCTTC
-	TRBV20-1	TRBJ2-7	-	CSAGVRAYEQYF	TGCAGTGCTGGTGTCCGGGCCTACGAGCAGTACTTC
-	TRBV7-9	TRBJ2-3	TRBD2	CASSLASGGVDTQYF	TGTGCCAGCAGCTTAGCTAGCGGGGGGGTAGATACGCAGTATTTT
few	TRBV10-3	TRBJ1-1	TRBD1	CAIRPFTGTGTMNTEAFF	TGTGCCATCAGACCATTCACCGGGACAGGGACCATGAACACTGAAGCTTTCTTT
-	TRBV6-1	TRBJ2-7	TRBD1	CASSELGTAAYEQYF	TGTGCCAGCAGTGAACTCGGGACAGCCGCCTACGAGCAGTACTTC
-	TRBV7-2	TRBJ2-1	-	CASSRTQGYNEQFF	TGTGCCAGCAGCCGTACACAGGGATACAATGAGCAGTTCTTC
-	TRBV28	TRBJ1-1	-	CASSLGGRLVNTEAFF	TGTGCCAGCAGTTTGGGAGGGCGGTTAGTGAACACTGAAGCTTTCTTT
-	TRBV3-1/TRBV3-2	TRBJ1-6	-	CASSPNQYNSPLHF	TGTGCCAGCAGCCCCAATCAGTATAATTCACCCCTCCACTTT
-	TRBV11-2	TRBJ2-7	-	CASSQSEGSYEQYF	TGTGCCAGCAGCCAAAGCGAGGGCTCCTACGAGCAGTACTTC
-	TRBV6-4	TRBJ2-1	-	CVAQGSYNEQFF	TGTGTAGCACAGGGTTCCTACAATGAGCAGTTCTTC
-	TRBV7-2	TRBJ2-5	-	CASSPRAGSQETQYF	TGTGCCAGCAGCCCCAGGGCGGGATCCCAAGAGACCCAGTACTTC
-	TRBV13	TRBJ2-5	TRBD1	CASSPGQGYQETQYF	TGTGCCAGCAGCCCGGGACAGGGGTACCAAGAGACCCAGTACTTC
-	TRBV19	TRBJ2-4	-	CASNTGTRDLAKNIQYF	TGTGCCAGTAACACCGGGACAAGGGATCTAGCCAAAAACATTCAGTACTTC
-	TRBV5-6	TRBJ1-5	-	CASSDSYSNQPQHF	TGTGCCAGCAGTGACAGCTATAGCAATCAGCCCCAGCATTTT
-	TRBV11-3	TRBJ2-7	-	CASSMGLQDYEQYF	TGTGCCAGCAGTATGGGACTCCAGGATTACGAGCAGTACTTC